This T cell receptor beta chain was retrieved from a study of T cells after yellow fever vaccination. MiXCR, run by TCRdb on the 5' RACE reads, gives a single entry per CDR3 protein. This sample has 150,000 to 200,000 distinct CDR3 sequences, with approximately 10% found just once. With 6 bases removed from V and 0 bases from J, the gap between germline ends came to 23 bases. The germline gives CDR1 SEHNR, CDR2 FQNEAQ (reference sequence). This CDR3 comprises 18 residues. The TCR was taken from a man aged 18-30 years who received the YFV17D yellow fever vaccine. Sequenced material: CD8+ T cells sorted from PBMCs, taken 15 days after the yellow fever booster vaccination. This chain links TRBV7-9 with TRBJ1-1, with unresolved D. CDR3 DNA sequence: TGTGCCAGCAGGCGGTTTACCCGACTAAATTACATGAACACTGAAGCTTTCTTT. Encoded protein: CASRRFTRLNYMNTEAFF.